What follows is one T cell receptor beta chain and its context. Its antigen remains unknown. The sample belongs to a study of blood T cells in healthy people across ages. General study points: Age showed a roughly linear inverse relationship with TCR beta diversity per million T cells. Diversity was higher, and naive CD4+ cells more numerous, in long-lived donors than in aged donors.

Primers used in a second PCR of roughly 6 to 11 cycles were a sample-barcoded 5' primer and a J-beta primer mix. TCRdb reprocessed the 5' RACE reads with MiXCR, giving one entry per CDR3 protein. Here the sample spans about 1 million distinct CDR3 sequences, 45% being singletons. Per germline, CDR1 MNHEY and CDR2 SVGAGI. The length of the CDR3 is 16 residues. With 0 bases clipped from V and 6 bases from J, the junction kept 6 bases outside the gene matches. This chain joins TRBV6-5 and TRBJ2-1; 9 nucleotides match TRBD2. Sequencing input: blood. The source of this sequence is a woman in her sixties in good health. The CDR3 spells CASSYSGLAPSNEQFF. DNA of the CDR3: TGTGCCAGCAGTTACTCCGGACTAGCGCCTTCCAATGAGCAGTTCTTC.